This passage covers 23 T cell receptor beta chains from one sample sequenced in a study of vaccination and CD4 T cells after COVID-19. An Oncomine TCR Beta short-read assay was used to sequence the DNA from cultured CD4+ T cells. From the PCR reads, TCRdb called clonotypes with MiXCR, one entry per CDR3 protein. The sample consists of some 16,000 distinct CDR3 sequences, 51% of them appearing once. What these receptors recognize is not known. Indicated treatment: approximately nine-day PBMC culture with coronavirus spike peptide pools or control peptides (ViraFEST assay). The source material was CD4+ T cells from blood, cultured in vitro. The receptors stem from a human donor who had recovered from COVID-19.

This chain uses TRBV4-2 with TRBJ2-1; D may correspond to TRBD1 or TRBD2 (6 bases each). The V gene's germline CDR1 is LGHNA and CDR2 YNFKEQ. There are 15 residues in the CDR3. V lost 3 bases and J lost 2, with 11 bases in between. The CDR3 here is CASSQGGHTYNEQFF. CDR3 DNA sequence: TGTGCCAGCAGCCAGGGGGGACATACCTACAATGAGCAGTTCTTC.

This clonotype has more than one count but fewer than ten. V and J are TRBV15 and TRBJ2-2; D unresolved. CDR3 length equals 15 residues. Between the trimmed V and J ends, which lost 3 bases and 1 base, there was a span of 9 bases. CDR1 and CDR2 from the germline V gene are LNHNV and YYDKDF (reference sequence). In DNA form, the CDR3 reads TGTGCCACCAGCAGGGACGGATTGAACACCGGGGAGCTGTTTTTT. The encoded protein is CATSRDGLNTGELFF.

The rearrangement links TRBV20-1 to TRBJ2-1; the D is unclear. The V end was cut by 0 bases, the J end by 10 bases, with 13 bases between. CDR1 is DFQATT, CDR2 SNEGSKA, per germline (reference sequence). The CDR3 is 13 amino acids. The CDR3 sequence: CSARDEKGGEQFF. In DNA, the CDR3 is TGCAGTGCTAGAGATGAGAAGGGCGGAGAGCAGTTCTTC.

The V gene is TRBV7-8, the J gene TRBJ2-1; 8 bases fit TRBD1. The CDR3 has 17 residues. The germline gives CDR1 SGHVS, CDR2 FQNEAQ. V lost 5 bases and J lost 0; bases outside the gene matches: 9. CDR3 nucleotide sequence: TGTGCCAGCAGCCCCGACAGGGGAAAGAGCTCCTACAATGAGCAGTTCTTC. This translates into CASSPDRGKSSYNEQFF.

This chain joins TRBV20-1 and TRBJ1-2; a weak D match, TRBD1 (6 bases). The CDR3 contains 17 residues. Trimming stripped 5 bases from V and 1 base from J, with 23 bases between. The germline gives CDR1 DFQATT, CDR2 SNEGSKA (reference sequence). The CDR3 nucleotides are TGCAGTGCTGGCTTTGGAGGACAGTCCTCCCTTAACTATGGCTACACCTTC. Translated, it gives CSAGFGGQSSLNYGYTF.

This chain joins TRBV7-3 and TRBJ2-2; D is perhaps TRBD1 (6 bases). The CDR3 runs to 15 residues. Trimming removed 5 bases at V and 4 bases at J, with 14 bases between. Germline V gives CDR1 SGHTA, CDR2 FQGTGA. Here the CDR3 DNA reads TGTGCCAGCAGCCGTACAGGGCGGTTCACCGGGGAGCTGTTTTTT. Amino acid sequence: CASSRTGRFTGELFF.

Only a few counts were recorded for this clonotype. The V call is TRBV7-3, the J call TRBJ1-1; D not resolved. V was clipped by 5 bases and J by 1 base, with 11 bases between them. The CDR3 extends over 14 amino acids. Germline V gene lookup returns CDR1 SGHTA and CDR2 FQGTGA. The chain's CDR3 is CASSLRRSNTEAFF. In DNA, the CDR3 is TGTGCCAGCAGCCTCCGACGGTCGAACACTGAAGCTTTCTTT.

The chain links TRBV5-4 to TRBJ1-2; 7 positions match TRBD1. From germline, CDR1 is SGHNT and CDR2 YYREEE (reference sequence). Trimming cost V 4 bases and J 4 bases; bases outside gene matches: 7. The CDR3 sequence is 14 residues long. The CDR3 DNA sequence: TGTGCCAGCAGCACTTACGGACAGGTCTATGGCTACACCTTC. Translation gives CASSTYGQVYGYTF.

The DNA for the CDR3 is TGCAGTGCTCCCGGCGGGGGAATGACTGAAGCTTTCTTT. It is translated as CSAPGGGMTEAFF. The chain employs TRBV20-1 and TRBJ1-1; D is perhaps TRBD1 (5 bases). There are 13 residues in the CDR3. Germline V gives CDR1 DFQATT, CDR2 SNEGSKA (reference sequence). The V end was cut by 5 bases, the J end by 5 bases, with 15 bases between.

J is TRBJ1-1 and V is TRBV29-1, with D uncertain. Deletions cut 4 bases from V and 1 base from J, with 7 bases between. The germline gives CDR1 SQVTM, CDR2 ANQGSEA. The CDR3 is 12 residues long. The CDR3 reads CSVARGNTEAFF. DNA for the CDR3: TGCAGCGTTGCTCGAGGGAACACTGAAGCTTTCTTT.

This clonotype was detected only a few times. This sequence joins TRBV30 and TRBJ1-5; D remains ambiguous. The CDR3 extends over 13 amino acids. The germline gives CDR1 GTSNPN, CDR2 SVGIG (reference sequence). Deletions cut 2 bases from V and 6 bases from J, with 11 bases between. The DNA for the CDR3 is TGTGCCTGGAGTCAGAAAGGGAGTCAGCCCCAGCATTTT. Its protein is CAWSQKGSQPQHF.

The sample holds one count of this clonotype. This chain connects TRBV6-2 or TRBV6-3 to TRBJ1-1; D remains unclear. Trimming took 4 bases from V and 2 from J, leaving 14 bases between them. The germline CDR1 and CDR2 sequences are MNHEY and SVGEGT. This CDR3 comprises 15 residues. CDR3 sequence: CASSSHGTVNTEAFF. The CDR3 DNA is TGTGCCAGCAGTTCCCATGGTACGGTTAACACTGAAGCTTTCTTT.

This clonotype was recorded a few times. The V gene is TRBV24-1, the J gene TRBJ2-1; D possibly matches TRBD1 or TRBD2 (5 bases each). The CDR3 is 15 residues long. Germline V gene lookup returns CDR1 KGHDR and CDR2 SFDVKD. The germline V and J ends were trimmed by 3 bases and 8 bases, with 16 bases remaining between them. As DNA, the CDR3 is TGTGCCACCAGTGATATGGGTCAGGGACGAGATGAGCAGTTCTTC. It is translated as CATSDMGQGRDEQFF.

This chain joins TRBV7-2 and TRBJ1-2; D not certain. Trimming removed 5 bases from V and 4 bases from J, with 11 bases in between. The CDR3 sequence is 13 residues long. CDR1 SGHTA and CDR2 FQGNSA come from the germline V gene. The CDR3 DNA reads TGTGCCAGCAGCCTTGGGAAGGGCTATGGCTACACCTTC. This translates into CASSLGKGYGYTF.

This clonotype was seen a handful of times. The J gene is TRBJ1-2, the V gene TRBV20-1, with 8 bases fitting TRBD1. Germline values: CDR1 DFQATT, CDR2 SNEGSKA (reference sequence). Germline trimming cut 6 bases from V and 6 bases from J; bases unmatched to any gene: 9. CDR3 size: 13 residues. The CDR3 spells CSARLQGAHGYTF. CDR3 nucleotides: TGCAGTGCGAGATTGCAGGGGGCTCATGGCTACACCTTC.

This clonotype appeared a few times. J is TRBJ1-2 and V is TRBV2, with D uncertain. The CDR3 spans 11 residues. The ends were cut back, 10 bases at V and 0 bases at J, with 6 bases in the middle. The germline gives CDR1 SNHLY, CDR2 FYNNEI. The CDR3 is CATTANYGYTF. The CDR3, as DNA: TGTGCCACGACCGCTAACTATGGCTACACCTTC.

The chain uses TRBV2 and TRBJ1-6, with D possibly TRBD1 on 6 matching bases. Per germline, CDR1 SNHLY and CDR2 FYNNEI. Trimming stripped 6 bases from V and 8 bases from J, with 20 bases between. CDR3 size: 16 residues. CDR3 amino acids: CASSPRGTGRDSPLHF. In DNA form, the CDR3 reads TGTGCCAGCAGCCCCCGAGGTACAGGGCGGGATTCACCCCTCCACTTT.

This clonotype turned up a few times. The J gene is TRBJ1-2, the V gene TRBV2; D gene ambiguous. Germline CDR1 reads SNHLY; CDR2 reads FYNNEI. Trimming pared 2 bases from V and 0 bases from J, leaving 10 bases between. CDR3 size: 15 residues. The CDR3 sequence: CASSENPVANYGYTF. The CDR3 bases are TGTGCCAGCAGTGAAAATCCGGTAGCTAACTATGGCTACACCTTC.

V is TRBV7-6 and J is TRBJ1-1, with 9 bases lining up with TRBD1. The CDR3 runs 16 residues. Losses at the gene ends were 1 base for V and 7 bases for J; bases not matched to a gene: 10. The germline CDR1 and CDR2 sequences are SGHVS and FNYEAQ. CDR3 in DNA: TGTGCCAGCAGCTTAGAGCTTCCAGGACAGGGGCTTGAAGCTTTCTTT. Translating gives CASSLELPGQGLEAFF. Full variable domain (outside the CDR3, taken from reference TRBV7-6 and TRBJ1-1): GAGVSQSPRYKVTKRGQDVALRCDPISGHVSLYWYRQALGQGPEFLTYFNYEAQQDKSGLPNDRFSAERPEGSISTLTIQRTEQRDSAMYRCASSLELPGQGLEAFFGQGTRLTVV.

J is TRBJ2-5 and V is TRBV5-1; the match to TRBD1 covers 9 bases. Trimming at V came to 3 bases and at J to 2 bases, leaving 2 bases not matched to a gene. The germline V gene encodes CDR1 SGHRS and CDR2 YFSETQ. This CDR3 spans 14 amino acids. The CDR3 reads CASSSGTGQETQYF. CDR3 nucleotide sequence: TGCGCCAGCAGCTCCGGGACAGGGCAAGAGACCCAGTACTTC.

This clonotype was observed a handful of times. The chain's CDR3 is CASSPQLAVWTDTQYF. CDR3 nucleotides: TGTGCCAGCAGCCCTCAACTCGCGGTTTGGACAGATACGCAGTATTTT. The V gene is TRBV7-2, the J gene TRBJ2-3; D is ambiguous. The CDR3 totals 16 residues. Per the germline V gene, CDR1 is SGHTA and CDR2 is FQGNSA. The V and J ends lost 5 bases and 3 bases respectively, with 18 bases between them.

This clonotype was picked up a small number of times. The chain links TRBV19 to TRBJ1-1; D is undetermined. CDR3 length: 15 residues. V shed 4 bases and J shed 3 bases, with 15 bases lying between them. The germline CDR1 and CDR2 sequences are LNHDA and SQIVND (reference sequence). The chain's CDR3 is CASSRGLGRDTEAFF. As DNA, the CDR3 is TGTGCCAGTAGTAGAGGACTCGGGAGAGACACTGAAGCTTTCTTT.

V gene TRBV7-2 combines with J gene TRBJ1-5, with 9 bases lining up with TRBD1. V shed 6 bases and J 7 bases; nucleotides not matched to a gene: 7. Germline CDR1 is SGHTA and CDR2 is FQGNSA. The CDR3 covers 14 residues. The DNA for the CDR3 is TGTGCCAGCAGTCTGGACAGGGGAGGCCAGCCCCAGCATTTT. This codes for CASSLDRGGQPQHF.